The 6 T cell receptor beta chains below all came from one sample that was sequenced in a study of T cells after yellow fever vaccination. TCRdb itself ran the 5' RACE reads through MiXCR, one entry per CDR3 protein. This table has under 350,000 distinct CDR3 sequences, roughly 3.9% appearing once. Source: PBMCs, taken 5 days after the yellow fever booster vaccination. These receptor sequences come from a man between 18 and 35 years old who received the YFV17D yellow fever vaccine.

This clonotype was found many times. V is TRBV28 and J is TRBJ2-2; 8 bases fit TRBD2. Germline V lookup: CDR1 MDHEN, CDR2 SYDVKM. J gave up 7 bases and V 5 bases, and 12 bases lay outside the gene matches. The CDR3 contains 16 residues. CDR3 region: CASSPPGGGRDGELFF. The CDR3 DNA sequence: TGTGCCAGCAGTCCCCCCGGCGGGGGGAGGGACGGGGAGCTGTTTTTT.

This clonotype was observed many times. The chain uses TRBV6-2 or TRBV6-3 and TRBJ2-7; the match to TRBD1 covers 9 bases. The CDR3 covers 14 residues. Germline CDR1 reads MNHEY; CDR2 reads SVGEGT. V shed 10 bases and J 2 bases; nucleotides not matched to a gene: 9. DNA of the CDR3: TGTGCCATTTTAGGCGGGACAGGGACCTACGAGCAGTACGTC. It translates to CAILGGTGTYEQYV.

This clonotype was seen many times. V and J are TRBV6-6 and TRBJ1-2, with D possibly being TRBD1 (6 bases). Looked up from germline, CDR1 is MNHNY and CDR2 is SVGAGI (reference sequence). V dropped 8 bases and J dropped 4 bases, with 11 bases sitting between them. This CDR3 contains 12 residues. CDR3 in DNA: TGTGCCAGCTTTGGGGGCGGCTATGGCTACACCTTC. It translates to CASFGGGYGYTF.

The sample holds many counts of this clonotype. This chain links TRBV6-2 or TRBV6-3 with TRBJ1-1, with TRBD1 matching 10 bases. The germline V gene encodes CDR1 MNHEY and CDR2 SVGEGT. CDR3 length equals 15 residues. With V trimmed by 7 bases and J by 2 bases, 7 bases remained unmatched. The CDR3 sequence is CASNRQGAGNTEAFF. The DNA for the CDR3 is TGTGCCAGCAACCGACAGGGGGCTGGAAACACTGAAGCTTTCTTT.

There are a few counts of this clonotype. The chain is built from TRBV19 and TRBJ2-2; 8 bases agree with TRBD1. V was clipped by 6 bases and J by 1 base; unmatched bases: 4. The CDR3 consists of 15 residues. Germline-derived CDR1 and CDR2 are LNHDA and SQIVND (reference sequence). DNA for the CDR3: TGTGCCAGTAGGACAGGGGTCTTGAACACCGGGGAGCTGTTTTTT. It is translated as CASRTGVLNTGELFF.

This clonotype was observed at least ten times. V usage is TRBV6-5 and J usage is TRBJ1-6; TRBD1 might be the D (6 bases). Germline CDR1 reads MNHEY; CDR2 reads SVGAGI. The germline V and J ends were trimmed by 6 bases and 3 bases, with 12 bases remaining between them. The CDR3 spans 15 residues. CDR3 in DNA: TGTGCCAGCAGCCAGGGGTTGGGCTATAATTCACCCCTCCACTTT. Protein sequence: CASSQGLGYNSPLHF.